What follows is one T cell receptor (beta chain) and its context. Its matching antigen is unknown. Germline lookup yields CDR1 SGHRS and CDR2 YFSETQ. This CDR3 comprises 15 residues. The V segment lost 4 bases and the J segment 0 bases; nucleotides outside the gene matches: 7. This sample stems from a study of T cell responses to AZD1222 COVID-19 vaccine. Profiled with immunoSEQ multiplex PCR; TCRdb holds only in-frame clones, not every one. Of about 120,000 clones in the sample, 75% to 95% were seen once. General study findings and limits: Just a handful of people given AZD1222 tested seropositive at baseline. The donor group comprised mostly white British people and more females; the analysis possibly underestimated clonal diversity.

J is TRBJ2-7 and V is TRBV5-1, with TRBD1 matching over 7 bases. The source is an adult who received the MenACWY meningococcal vaccine as a control. Source: peripheral blood, taken 28 days after the second dose of the MenACWY control vaccine. As DNA, the CDR3 is TGCGCCAGCAGCGGCGGACAGGTGGGCTCCTACGAGCAGTACGTC. Its protein is CASSGGQVGSYEQYV.